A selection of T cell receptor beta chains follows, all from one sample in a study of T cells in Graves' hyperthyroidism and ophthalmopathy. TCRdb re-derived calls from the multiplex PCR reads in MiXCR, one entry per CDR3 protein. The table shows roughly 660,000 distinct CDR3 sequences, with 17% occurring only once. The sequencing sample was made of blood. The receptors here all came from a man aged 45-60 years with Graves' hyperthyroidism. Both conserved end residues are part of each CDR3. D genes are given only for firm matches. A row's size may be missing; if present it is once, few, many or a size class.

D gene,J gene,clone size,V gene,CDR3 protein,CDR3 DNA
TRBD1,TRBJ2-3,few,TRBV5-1,CASGRQGERADTQYF,TGCGCCAGCGGCCGACAGGGGGAGAGGGCGGATACGCAGTATTTT
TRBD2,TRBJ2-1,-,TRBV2,CASSEGLAGLGDEQFF,TGTGCCAGCAGTGAGGGACTAGCGGGACTCGGGGATGAGCAGTTCTTC
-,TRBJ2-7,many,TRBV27,CASSFYSRGDEQYF,TGTGCCAGCAGTTTTTACTCCCGAGGGGACGAGCAGTACTTC
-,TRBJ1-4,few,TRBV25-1,CASRTNTGMTNEKLFF,TGTGCCAGCAGAACGAACACGGGGATGACTAATGAAAAACTGTTTTTT
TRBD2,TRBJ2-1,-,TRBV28,CASRTSWREANNEQFF,TGTGCCAGCAGGACCTCCTGGCGGGAGGCCAACAATGAGCAGTTCTTC
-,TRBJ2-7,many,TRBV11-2,CASSRTGGGEQYF,TGTGCCAGCAGTCGGACAGGAGGAGGGGAGCAGTACTTC
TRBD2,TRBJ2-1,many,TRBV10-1,CASSDDLAGGPDEQFF,TGCGCCAGCAGCGATGATTTGGCGGGAGGGCCGGATGAGCAGTTCTTC
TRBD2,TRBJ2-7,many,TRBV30,CAWRAGLAVREGQYF,TGTGCCTGGAGAGCCGGACTAGCAGTAAGAGAGGGGCAGTACTTC
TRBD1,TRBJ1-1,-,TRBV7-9,CASSPRTGGVGTEAFF,TGTGCCAGCAGCCCCAGGACAGGGGGGGTCGGGACTGAAGCTTTCTTT
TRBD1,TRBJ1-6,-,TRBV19,CASSRNGNRGNSPLHF,TGTGCCAGTAGTCGAAATGGGAACAGGGGGAATTCACCCCTCCACTTT
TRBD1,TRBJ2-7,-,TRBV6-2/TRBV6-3,CASSYTRGLTPYEQYF,TGTGCCAGCAGTTACACCAGGGGGCTTACCCCTTACGAGCAGTACTTC
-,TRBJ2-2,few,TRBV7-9,CASSLRIQYTRPGELFF,TGTGCCAGCAGCTTGCGTATCCAGTACACCAGGCCGGGGGAGCTGTTTTTT
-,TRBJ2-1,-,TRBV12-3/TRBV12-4,CASSKRLTNNEQFF,TGTGCCAGCAGTAAGCGGCTAACTAACAATGAGCAGTTCTTC
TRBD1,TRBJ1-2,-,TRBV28,CASSEEPGQGNYGYTF,TGTGCCAGCAGCGAGGAACCGGGACAGGGGAACTATGGCTACACCTTC
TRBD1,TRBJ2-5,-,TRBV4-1,CASSQVTGGAGETQYF,TGCGCCAGCAGCCAAGTTACAGGGGGCGCGGGGGAGACCCAGTACTTC
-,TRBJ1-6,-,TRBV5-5,CASRTGPGKGSPLHF,TGTGCCAGCAGAACGGGGCCCGGTAAGGGTTCACCCCTCCACTTT
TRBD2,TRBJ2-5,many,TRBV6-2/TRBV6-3,CASSYFGGRQETQYF,TGTGCCAGCAGTTACTTTGGCGGGAGGCAAGAGACCCAGTACTTC
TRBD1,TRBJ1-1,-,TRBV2,CATGGQVNTEAFF,TGTGCCACAGGAGGACAGGTTAACACTGAAGCTTTCTTT
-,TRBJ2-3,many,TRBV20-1,CSAISGDTQYF,TGCAGTGCTATTTCGGGTGATACGCAGTATTTT
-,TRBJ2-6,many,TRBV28,CASSFPSPSGANVLTF,TGTGCCAGCAGTTTTCCCTCTCCCTCTGGGGCCAACGTCCTGACTTTC
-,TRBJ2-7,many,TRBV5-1,CASSLFATAPSYEQYF,TGCGCCAGCAGCTTGTTTGCGACCGCTCCTTCCTACGAGCAGTACTTC
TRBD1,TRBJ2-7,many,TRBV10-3,CAISEKDRGAYEQYF,TGTGCCATCAGTGAAAAAGACAGGGGAGCCTACGAGCAGTACTTC
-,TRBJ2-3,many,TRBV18,CASSPGQYGTDTQYF,TGTGCCAGCTCACCTGGACAGTATGGAACAGATACGCAGTATTTT
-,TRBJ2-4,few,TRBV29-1,CSVDVVDDIQYF,TGCAGCGTTGACGTCGTAGACGACATTCAGTACTTC
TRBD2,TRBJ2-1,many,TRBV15,CATSRPNLGLAGYNEQFF,TGTGCCACCAGCAGACCGAACTTGGGACTAGCGGGATACAATGAGCAGTTCTTC
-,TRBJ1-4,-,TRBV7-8,CASSLQSLGEKLFF,TGTGCCAGCAGCTTACAGTCGCTTGGTGAAAAACTGTTTTTT
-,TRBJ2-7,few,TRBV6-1,CASRGTGRDEQYF,TGTGCCAGCAGGGGAACTGGGCGTGACGAGCAGTACTTC
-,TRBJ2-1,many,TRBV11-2,CASSLNGLNEQFF,TGTGCCAGCAGCTTAAACGGTCTCAATGAGCAGTTCTTC
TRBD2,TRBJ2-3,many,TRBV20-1,CSARSSGRRADTQYF,TGCAGTGCTAGGAGTAGCGGGAGACGGGCAGATACGCAGTATTTT
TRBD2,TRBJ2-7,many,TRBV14,CASSQRGGPYEQYF,TGTGCCAGCAGCCAGAGGGGAGGGCCGTACGAGCAGTACTTC
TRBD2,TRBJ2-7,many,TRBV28,CASSIPGLAGGLNSYEQYF,TGTGCCAGCAGTATACCGGGACTAGCGGGAGGACTCAACTCCTACGAGCAGTACTTC
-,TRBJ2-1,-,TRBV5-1,CASSGANEQFF,TGCGCCAGCAGCGGGGCCAATGAGCAGTTCTTC
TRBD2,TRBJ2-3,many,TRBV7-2,CASSLAGTSGLDTQYF,TGTGCCAGCAGCTTAGCCGGGACTAGCGGGTTAGATACGCAGTATTTT
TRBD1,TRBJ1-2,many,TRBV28,CASSSDRGVSGYTF,TGTGCCAGCAGCTCGGACAGGGGCGTATCTGGCTACACCTTC
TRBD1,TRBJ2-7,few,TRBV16,CASSHPVATGTIGEQYF,TGTGCCAGCAGCCATCCTGTAGCGACAGGGACGATTGGTGAGCAGTACTTC
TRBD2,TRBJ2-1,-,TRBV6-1,CESSGTSGSGREQFF,TGTGAAAGCAGTGGGACTAGCGGGAGTGGAAGGGAGCAGTTCTTC
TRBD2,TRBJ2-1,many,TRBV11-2,CASSFTSEEGSSYNEQFF,TGTGCCAGCAGCTTCACTAGCGAGGAAGGGAGCTCCTACAATGAGCAGTTCTTC
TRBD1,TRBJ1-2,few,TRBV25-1,CASSVDRADGYTF,TGTGCCAGCAGTGTCGACAGGGCGGACGGCTACACCTTC
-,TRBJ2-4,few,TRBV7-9,CASSTPTDAKNIQYF,TGTGCCAGCAGCACCCCTACGGACGCCAAAAACATTCAGTACTTC
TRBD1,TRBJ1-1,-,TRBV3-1,CASSDRDRGPGAFF,TGTGCCAGCAGCGACCGGGACAGGGGGCCTGGGGCTTTCTTT
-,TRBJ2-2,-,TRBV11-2,CASSLGYGGPETGELFF,TGTGCCAGCAGCTTAGGATACGGGGGTCCGGAGACCGGGGAGCTGTTTTTT
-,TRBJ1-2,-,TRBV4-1,CASSPSGAGPGYGYTF,TGCGCCAGCAGCCCGTCCGGGGCAGGGCCGGGCTATGGCTACACCTTC
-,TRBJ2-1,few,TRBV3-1,CASSLRGDNEQFF,TGTGCCAGCAGCCTCAGGGGAGACAATGAGCAGTTCTTC
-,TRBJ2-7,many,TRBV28,CASSLGTRSSYEQYF,TGTGCCAGCAGTCTCGGGACAAGGAGCTCCTACGAGCAGTACTTC
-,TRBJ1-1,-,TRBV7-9,CASSSGRKNTEAFF,TGTGCCAGCAGCTCCGGACGGAAGAACACTGAAGCTTTCTTT
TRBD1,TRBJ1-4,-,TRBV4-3,CASSQDEGANEKLFF,TGCGCCAGCAGCCAAGATGAGGGGGCGAATGAAAAACTGTTTTTT
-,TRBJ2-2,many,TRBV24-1,CATSDPRGGPDTGELFF,TGTGCCACCAGTGATCCAAGGGGGGGGCCGGACACCGGGGAGCTGTTTTTT
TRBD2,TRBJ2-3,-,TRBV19,CASIGRDSGTSTDTQYF,TGTGCCAGTATCGGGCGGGATAGCGGGACTAGCACAGATACGCAGTATTTT
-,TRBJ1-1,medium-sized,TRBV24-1,CATSEARGNEAFF,TGTGCCACCAGTGAAGCCAGGGGAAATGAAGCTTTCTTT
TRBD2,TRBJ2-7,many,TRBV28,CASSFAGGHVGQYF,TGTGCCAGCAGTTTTGCGGGAGGGCATGTGGGGCAGTACTTC